Listed below are T cell receptor beta chains from one sample, sequenced in a study of Graves' ophthalmopathy and Graves' hyperthyroidism. MiXCR, applied by TCRdb to the multiplex PCR reads, yields one record per CDR3 protein. The sample has over a million distinct CDR3 sequences, 35% to 45% seen once. The sample was peripheral blood or thyroid tissue (not recorded which). The receptors derive from an adult man with Graves' hyperthyroidism. CDR3s include the opening cysteine and the closing phenylalanine or tryptophan. The order of the fields is D gene, J gene, V gene, clone size, CDR3 protein, CDR3 DNA. D genes are given only for firm matches. Not every row has a clone size; where given, it reads once, few, many or a size class.

. | TRBJ2-2 | TRBV6-5 | . | CASSYSRFNTGELFF | TGTGCCAGCAGTTACTCGAGGTTTAACACCGGGGAGCTGTTTTTT
TRBD2 | TRBJ2-7 | TRBV10-3 | many | CAISHGRAVSEQYF | TGTGCCATCAGTCACGGGAGGGCCGTCTCCGAGCAGTACTTC
. | TRBJ1-2 | TRBV25-1 | . | CASSPGHYHGYTF | TGTGCCAGCAGCCCAGGGCACTACCATGGCTACACCTTC
. | TRBJ1-1 | TRBV19 | many | CASSIGRPVSAGAFF | TGTGCCAGTAGTATAGGACGACCCGTCTCCGCGGGAGCTTTCTTT
. | TRBJ1-2 | TRBV2 | many | CASSAWQGVGYTF | TGTGCCAGCAGTGCCTGGCAGGGTGTTGGCTACACCTTC
. | TRBJ2-7 | TRBV12-3/TRBV12-4 | few | CATSGPPTYEQYF | TGTGCCACTTCGGGCCCCCCGACCTACGAGCAGTACTTC
TRBD1 | TRBJ1-2 | TRBV27 | . | CASSLTGTGGSGYTF | TGTGCCAGCAGTTTAACCGGGACAGGGGGCTCTGGCTACACCTTC
. | TRBJ2-7 | TRBV11-2 | once | CASSPQWGYEQYF | TGTGCCAGCAGCCCCCAGTGGGGCTACGAGCAGTACTTC
TRBD1 | TRBJ2-5 | TRBV5-1 | . | CASSATTGGETQYF | TGCGCCAGCAGCGCGACGACAGGGGGAGAGACCCAGTACTTC
TRBD1 | TRBJ2-7 | TRBV5-1 | . | CASSFVSGTGLGEQYF | TGCGCCAGCAGCTTTGTTTCCGGGACAGGGCTCGGAGAGCAGTACTTC
. | TRBJ2-7 | TRBV20-1 | many | CSARDHRVYEQYF | TGCAGTGCTAGAGATCACAGGGTGTACGAGCAGTACTTC